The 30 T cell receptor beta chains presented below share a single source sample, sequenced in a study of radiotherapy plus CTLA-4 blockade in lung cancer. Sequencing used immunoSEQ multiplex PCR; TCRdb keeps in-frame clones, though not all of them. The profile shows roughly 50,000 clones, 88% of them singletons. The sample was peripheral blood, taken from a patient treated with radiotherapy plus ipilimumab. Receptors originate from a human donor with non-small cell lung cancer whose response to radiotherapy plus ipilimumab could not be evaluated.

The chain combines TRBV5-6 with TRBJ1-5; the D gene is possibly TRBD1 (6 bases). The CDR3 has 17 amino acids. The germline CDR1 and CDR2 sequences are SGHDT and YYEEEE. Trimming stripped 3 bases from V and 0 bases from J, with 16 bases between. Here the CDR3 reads CASSWTSGTFSNQPQHF. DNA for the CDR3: TGTGCCAGCAGCTGGACCTCTGGGACATTTAGCAATCAGCCCCAGCATTTT.

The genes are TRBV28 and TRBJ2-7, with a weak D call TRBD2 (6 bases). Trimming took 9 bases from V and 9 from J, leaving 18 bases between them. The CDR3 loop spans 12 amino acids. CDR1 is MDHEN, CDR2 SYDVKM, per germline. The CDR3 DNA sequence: TGTGCCAGGCGGGACTTGGATGGATCGCAGTACTTC. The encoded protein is CARRDLDGSQYF.

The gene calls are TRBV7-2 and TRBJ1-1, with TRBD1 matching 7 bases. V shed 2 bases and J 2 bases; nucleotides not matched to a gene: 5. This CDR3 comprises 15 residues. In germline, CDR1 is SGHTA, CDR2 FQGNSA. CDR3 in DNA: TGTGCCAGCAGCTTATCGGGGACAGTTAACACTGAAGCTTTCTTT. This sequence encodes CASSLSGTVNTEAFF.

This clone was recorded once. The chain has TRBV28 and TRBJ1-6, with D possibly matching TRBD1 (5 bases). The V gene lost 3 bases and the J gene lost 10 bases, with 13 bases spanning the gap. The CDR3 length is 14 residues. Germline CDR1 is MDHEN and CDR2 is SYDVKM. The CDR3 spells CASSLARGWSPLHF. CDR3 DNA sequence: TGTGCCAGCAGTTTGGCAAGGGGATGGTCACCCCTCCACTTT. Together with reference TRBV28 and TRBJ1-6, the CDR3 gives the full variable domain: DVKVTQSSRYLVKRTGEKVFLECVQDMDHENMFWYRQDPGLGLRLIYFSYDVKMKEKGDIPEGYSVSREKKERFSLILESASTNQTSMYLCASSLARGWSPLHFGNGTRLTVT.

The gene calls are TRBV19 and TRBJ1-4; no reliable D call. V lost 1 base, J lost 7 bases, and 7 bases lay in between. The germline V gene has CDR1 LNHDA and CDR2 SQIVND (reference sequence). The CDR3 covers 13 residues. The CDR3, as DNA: TGTGCCAGTAGTATAGGAGCGAGTGAAAAACTGTTTTTT. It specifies CASSIGASEKLFF.

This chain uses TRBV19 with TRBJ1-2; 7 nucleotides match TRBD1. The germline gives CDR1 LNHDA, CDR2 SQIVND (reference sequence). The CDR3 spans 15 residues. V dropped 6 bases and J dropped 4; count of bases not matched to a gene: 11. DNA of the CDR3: TGTGCCAGTAGAACCCAAGGGGGCTTCGGCTATGGCTACACCTTC. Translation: CASRTQGGFGYGYTF.

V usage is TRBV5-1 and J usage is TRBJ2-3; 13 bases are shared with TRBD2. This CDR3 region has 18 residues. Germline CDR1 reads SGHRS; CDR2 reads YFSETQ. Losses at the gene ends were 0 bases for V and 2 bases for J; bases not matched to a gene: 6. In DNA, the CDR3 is TGCGCCAGCAGCTTGGGACTAGCGGGGGGAAAGAACACAGATACGCAGTATTTT. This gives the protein CASSLGLAGGKNTDTQYF.

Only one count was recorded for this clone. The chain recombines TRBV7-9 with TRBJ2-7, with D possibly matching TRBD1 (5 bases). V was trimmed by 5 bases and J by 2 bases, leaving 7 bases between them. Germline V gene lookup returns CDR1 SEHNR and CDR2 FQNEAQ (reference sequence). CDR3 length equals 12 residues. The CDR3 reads CASSKTAYEQYF. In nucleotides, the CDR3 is TGTGCCAGCAGCAAGACAGCCTACGAGCAGTACTTC. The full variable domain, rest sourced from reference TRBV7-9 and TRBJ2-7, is DTGVSQNPRHKITKRGQNVTFRCDPISEHNRLYWYRQTLGQGPEFLTYFQNEAQLEKSRLLSDRFSAERPKGSFSTLEIQRTEQGDSAMYLCASSKTAYEQYFGPGTRLTVT.

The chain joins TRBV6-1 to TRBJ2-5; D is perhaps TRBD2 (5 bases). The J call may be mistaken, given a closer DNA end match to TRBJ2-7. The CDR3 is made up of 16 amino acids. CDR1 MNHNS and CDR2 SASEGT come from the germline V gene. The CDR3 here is CASSEASFASMNEQYF. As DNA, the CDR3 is TGTGCCAGCAGTGAAGCTTCATTCGCTAGCATGAACGAGCAGTACTTC.

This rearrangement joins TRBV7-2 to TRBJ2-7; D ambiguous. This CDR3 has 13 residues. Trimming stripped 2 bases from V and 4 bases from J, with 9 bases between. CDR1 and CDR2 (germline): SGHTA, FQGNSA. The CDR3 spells CASSLHSPYEQYF. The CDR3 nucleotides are TGTGCCAGCAGCTTACACAGCCCATACGAGCAGTACTTC. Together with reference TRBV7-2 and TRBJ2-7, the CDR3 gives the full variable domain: GAGVSQSPSNKVTEKGKDVELRCDPISGHTALYWYRQSLGQGLEFLIYFQGNSAPDKSGLPSDRFSAERTGGSVSTLTIQRTQQEDSAVYLCASSLHSPYEQYFGPGTRLTVT.

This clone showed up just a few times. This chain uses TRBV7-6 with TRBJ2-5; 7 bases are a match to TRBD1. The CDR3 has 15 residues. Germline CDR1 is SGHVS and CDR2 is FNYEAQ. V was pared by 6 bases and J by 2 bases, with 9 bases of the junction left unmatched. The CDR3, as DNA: TGTGCCAGCAGTTCCCGGGACAGCTCACAAGAGACCCAGTACTTC. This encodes CASSSRDSSQETQYF.

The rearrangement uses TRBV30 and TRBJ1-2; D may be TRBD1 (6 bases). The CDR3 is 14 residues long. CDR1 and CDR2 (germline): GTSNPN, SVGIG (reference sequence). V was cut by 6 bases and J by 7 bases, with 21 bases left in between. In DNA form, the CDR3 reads TGTGCCTGCCCCCCCCTGGGGGGGGGCGGTGGCTACACCTTC. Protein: CACPPLGGGGGYTF.

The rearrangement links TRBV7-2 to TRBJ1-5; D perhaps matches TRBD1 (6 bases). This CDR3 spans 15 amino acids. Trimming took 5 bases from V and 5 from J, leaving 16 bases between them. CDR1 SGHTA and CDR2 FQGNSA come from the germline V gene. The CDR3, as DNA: TGTGCCAGCAGCCCGCAGGGGCAGGCGGATCAGCCCCAGCATTTT. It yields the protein CASSPQGQADQPQHF.

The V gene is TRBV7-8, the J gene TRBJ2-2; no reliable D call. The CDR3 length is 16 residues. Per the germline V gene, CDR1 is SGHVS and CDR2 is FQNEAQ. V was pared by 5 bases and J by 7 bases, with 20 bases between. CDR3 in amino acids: CASSRLLLKLGGELFF. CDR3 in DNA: TGTGCCAGCAGCCGACTCCTCCTGAAGTTAGGCGGGGAGCTGTTTTTT.

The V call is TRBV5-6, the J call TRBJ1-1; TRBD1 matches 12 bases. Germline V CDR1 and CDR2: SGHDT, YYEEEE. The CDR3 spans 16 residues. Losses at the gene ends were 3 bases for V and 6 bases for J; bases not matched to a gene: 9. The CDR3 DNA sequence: TGTGCCAGCAGCTGGGGACAGGGGGCAGGAGGTTCTGAAGCTTTCTTT. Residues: CASSWGQGAGGSEAFF. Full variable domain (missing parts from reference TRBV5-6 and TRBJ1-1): DAGVTQSPTHLIKTRGQQVTLRCSPKSGHDTVSWYQQALGQGPQFIFQYYEEEERQRGNFPDRFSGHQFPNYSSELNVNALLLGDSALYLCASSWGQGAGGSEAFFGQGTRLTVV.

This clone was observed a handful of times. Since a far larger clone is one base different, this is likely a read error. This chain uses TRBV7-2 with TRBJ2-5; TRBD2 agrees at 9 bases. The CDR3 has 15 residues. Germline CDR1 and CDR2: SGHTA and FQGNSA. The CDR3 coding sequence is TGTGCCAGCAGCGGGAGCGGGGGGACGCAAGTGACCCAGTACTTC. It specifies CASSGSGGTQVTQYF.

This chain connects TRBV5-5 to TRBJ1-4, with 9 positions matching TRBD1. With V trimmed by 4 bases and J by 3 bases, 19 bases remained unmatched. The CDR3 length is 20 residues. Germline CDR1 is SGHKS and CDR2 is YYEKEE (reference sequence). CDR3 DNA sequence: TGTGCCAGCAGCCATTCCTCCGGGACAGGGAATATAGAAGCTAATGAAAAACTGTTTTTT. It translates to CASSHSSGTGNIEANEKLFF.

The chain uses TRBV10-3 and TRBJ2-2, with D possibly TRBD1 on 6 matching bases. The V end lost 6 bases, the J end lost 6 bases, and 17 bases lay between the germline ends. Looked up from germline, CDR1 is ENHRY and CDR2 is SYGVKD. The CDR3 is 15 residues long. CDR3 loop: CAIRGQGTPAGELFF. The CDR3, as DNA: TGTGCCATCAGGGGGCAGGGGACCCCGGCCGGGGAGCTGTTTTTT.

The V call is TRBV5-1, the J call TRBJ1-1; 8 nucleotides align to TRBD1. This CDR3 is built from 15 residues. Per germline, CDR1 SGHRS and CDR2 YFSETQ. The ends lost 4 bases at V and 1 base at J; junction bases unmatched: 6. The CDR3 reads CASSITGTGNTEAFF. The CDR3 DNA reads TGCGCCAGCAGCATAACCGGGACAGGGAACACTGAAGCTTTCTTT.

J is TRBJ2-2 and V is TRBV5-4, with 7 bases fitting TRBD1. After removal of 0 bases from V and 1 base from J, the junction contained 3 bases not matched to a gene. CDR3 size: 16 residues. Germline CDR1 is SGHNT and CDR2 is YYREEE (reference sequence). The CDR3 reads CASSLGSGGNTGELFF. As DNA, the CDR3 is TGTGCCAGCAGCTTGGGTTCAGGGGGGAACACCGGGGAGCTGTTTTTT.

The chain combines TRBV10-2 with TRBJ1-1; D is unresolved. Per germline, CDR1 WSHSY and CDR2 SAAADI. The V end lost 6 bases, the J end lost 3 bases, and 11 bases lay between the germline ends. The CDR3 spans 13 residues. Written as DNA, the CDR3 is TGCGCCAGCAGGGGCCTCGCAGACACTGAAGCTTTCTTT. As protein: CASRGLADTEAFF.

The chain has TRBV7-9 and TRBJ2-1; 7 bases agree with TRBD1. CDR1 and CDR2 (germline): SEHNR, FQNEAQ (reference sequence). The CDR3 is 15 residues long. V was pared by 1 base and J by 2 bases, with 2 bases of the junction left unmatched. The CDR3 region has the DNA TGTGCCAGCAGCTTAGGAGGGGGCGCCTACAATGAGCAGTTCTTC. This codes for CASSLGGGAYNEQFF.

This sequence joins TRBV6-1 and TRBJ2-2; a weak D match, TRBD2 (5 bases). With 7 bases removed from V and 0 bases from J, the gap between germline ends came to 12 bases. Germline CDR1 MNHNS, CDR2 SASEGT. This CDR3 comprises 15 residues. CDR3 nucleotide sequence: TGTGCCAGCATCCCGGGATATCCGAACACCGGGGAGCTGTTTTTT. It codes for CASIPGYPNTGELFF.

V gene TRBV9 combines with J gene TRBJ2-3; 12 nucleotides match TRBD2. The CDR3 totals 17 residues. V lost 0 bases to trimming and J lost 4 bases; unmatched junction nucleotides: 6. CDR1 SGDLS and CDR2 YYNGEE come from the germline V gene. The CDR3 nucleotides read TGTGCCAGCAGCGTAGTCACTAGCGGGGGGACGTCAGATACGCAGTATTTT. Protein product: CASSVVTSGGTSDTQYF.

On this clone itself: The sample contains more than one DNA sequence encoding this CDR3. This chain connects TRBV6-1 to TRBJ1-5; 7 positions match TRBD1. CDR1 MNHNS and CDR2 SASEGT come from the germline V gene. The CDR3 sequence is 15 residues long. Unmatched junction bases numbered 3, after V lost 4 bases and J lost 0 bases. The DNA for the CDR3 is TGTGCCAGCAGTGTCGGGACAGATAGCAATCAGCCCCAGCATTTT. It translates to CASSVGTDSNQPQHF.

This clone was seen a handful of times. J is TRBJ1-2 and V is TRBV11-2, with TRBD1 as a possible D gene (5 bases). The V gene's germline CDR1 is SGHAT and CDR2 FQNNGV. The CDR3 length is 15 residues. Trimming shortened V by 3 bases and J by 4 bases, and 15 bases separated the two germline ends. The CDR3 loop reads CASSFSGWRGYGYTF. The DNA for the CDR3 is TGTGCCAGCAGCTTCTCGGGATGGAGGGGCTATGGCTACACCTTC.

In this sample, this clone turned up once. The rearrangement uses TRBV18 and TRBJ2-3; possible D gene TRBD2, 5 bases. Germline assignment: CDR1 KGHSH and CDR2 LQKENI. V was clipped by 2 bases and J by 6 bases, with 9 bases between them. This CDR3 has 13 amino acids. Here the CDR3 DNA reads TGTGCCAGCTCACCAGCACTAGGGGATACGCAGTATTTT. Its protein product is CASSPALGDTQYF. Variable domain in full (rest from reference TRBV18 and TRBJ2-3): NAGVMQNPRHLVRRRGQEARLRCSPMKGHSHVYWYRQLPEEGLKFMVYLQKENIIDESGMPKERFSAEFPKEGPSILRIQQVVRGDSAAYFCASSPALGDTQYFGPGTRLTVL.

The CDR3 spells CASSDGDRGWKAFF. CDR3 coding DNA: TGTGCCAGCAGTGACGGGGACAGGGGGTGGAAAGCTTTCTTT. V gene TRBV6-1 combines with J gene TRBJ1-1, with 11 bases that match TRBD1. V trimming: 3 bases; J trimming: 9 bases; junction bases outside the gene matches: 6. Per germline, CDR1 MNHNS and CDR2 SASEGT. The CDR3 length is 14 residues.

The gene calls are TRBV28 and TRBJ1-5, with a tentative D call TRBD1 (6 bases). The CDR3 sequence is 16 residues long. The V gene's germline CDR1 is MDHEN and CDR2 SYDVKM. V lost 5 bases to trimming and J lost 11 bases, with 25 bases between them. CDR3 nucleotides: TGTGCCAGCAGTATTTTCGGACAAAAACTTGAGGGGGCCCAGCATTTT. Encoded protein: CASSIFGQKLEGAQHF.

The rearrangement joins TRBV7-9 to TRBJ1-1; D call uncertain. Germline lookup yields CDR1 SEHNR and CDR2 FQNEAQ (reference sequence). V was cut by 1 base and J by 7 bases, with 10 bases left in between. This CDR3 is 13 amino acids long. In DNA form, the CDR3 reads TGTGCCAGCAGCTTAGAATCGGGGATTGAAGCTTTCTTT. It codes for CASSLESGIEAFF.